The entry below describes one T cell receptor beta chain. The antigen remains unidentified. The length of the CDR3 is 16 residues. The V gene's germline CDR1 is LNHDA and CDR2 SQIVND (reference sequence). The ends lost 5 bases at V and 8 bases at J; junction bases unmatched: 13. This entry comes from a study of Tregs in tolerant kidney transplant recipients. This table comes from immunoSEQ multiplex PCR, and its TCRdb copy is limited to in-frame clones, with some not included. The data show hundreds of thousands of clones, roughly 84% seen once. Unstimulated regulatory T cells (CD4+CD25+CD127-), CD4+CD25- non-regulatory cells, CD4 and CD8 cells were FACS-sorted from thawed PBMCs. Study findings and constraints: Expanding Tregs on activated donor B cells appeared to best identify donor-specific TCRbeta clones.

The sequenced sample consisted of CD4+ T cells from blood. This TCR derives from a human donor in good health. The V call is TRBV19, the J call TRBJ2-1; 9 bases map to TRBD1. CDR3 sequence (DNA): TGTGCCAGTAGTCCCCTGCCGGGACAGGGCGACGATGAGCAGTTCTTC. Its translation is CASSPLPGQGDDEQFF. Full variable domain (rest looked up from reference TRBV19 and TRBJ2-1): DGGITQSPKYLFRKEGQNVTLSCEQNLNHDAMYWYRQDPGQGLRLIYYSQIVNDFQKGDIAEGYSVSREKKESFPLTVTSAQKNPTAFYLCASSPLPGQGDDEQFFGPGTRLTVL.